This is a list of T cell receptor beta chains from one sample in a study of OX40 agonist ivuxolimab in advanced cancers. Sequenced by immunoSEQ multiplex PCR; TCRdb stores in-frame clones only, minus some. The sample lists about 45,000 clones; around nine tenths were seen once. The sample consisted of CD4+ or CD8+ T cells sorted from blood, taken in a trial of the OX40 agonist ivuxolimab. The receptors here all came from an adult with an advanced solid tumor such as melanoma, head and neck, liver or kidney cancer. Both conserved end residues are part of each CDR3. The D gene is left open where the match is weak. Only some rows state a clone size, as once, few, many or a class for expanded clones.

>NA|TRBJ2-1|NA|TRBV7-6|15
TGTGCCAGCAGGGTGGGCAGGTCGGCGGGTAATGAGCAGTTCTTC
CASRVGRSAGNEQFF
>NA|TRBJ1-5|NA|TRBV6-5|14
TGTGCCAGCACCCAAGGGGGGGGTGGCCAGCCCCAGCATTTT
CASTQGGGGQPQHF
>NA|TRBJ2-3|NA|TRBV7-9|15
TGTGCCAGCAGCTTAGCGTGGCAGGGCACAGATACGCAGTATTTT
CASSLAWQGTDTQYF
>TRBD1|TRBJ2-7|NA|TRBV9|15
TGTGCCAGCAGCGTAGGGGGACAGGGCCCTTACGAGCAGTATTTC
CASSVGGQGPYEQYF
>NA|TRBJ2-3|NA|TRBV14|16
TGTGCCAGCAGCCCACCATGGGGATGGGGTACAGATACGCAGTATTTT
CASSPPWGWGTDTQYF
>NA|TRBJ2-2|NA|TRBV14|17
TGTGCCAGCAGCCAAGATCTCGGGAAGGGTGGCACCGGGGAGCTGTTTTTT
CASSQDLGKGGTGELFF
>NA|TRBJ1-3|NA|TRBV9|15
TGTGCCAGCAGCCCCCGAGCAGTCGCCTTTGCCACCATATATTTT
CASSPRAVAFATIYF
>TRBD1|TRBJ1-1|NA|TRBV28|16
TGTGCCAGCAGTTTTCGTTTTACAGGGGGAAGGACTGAAGCTTTCTTT
CASSFRFTGGRTEAFF
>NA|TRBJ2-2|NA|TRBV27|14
TGTGCCAGCGCATCCATAGGGGCCACCGGGGAGCTGTTTTTT
CASASIGATGELFF
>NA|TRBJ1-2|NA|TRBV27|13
TGTGCCAGCAGTTTCGGACGGAGGGGTGGCTACACCTTC
CASSFGRRGGYTF
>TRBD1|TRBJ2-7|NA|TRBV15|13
TGTGCCACCAGCCTGACAGGGGGAGACGAGCAGTACTTC
CATSLTGGDEQYF
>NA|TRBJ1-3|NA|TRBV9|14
TGTGCCAGCAGCGTAGATGTGGCTGGAAACACCATATATTTT
CASSVDVAGNTIYF
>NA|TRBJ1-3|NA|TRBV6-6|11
TGTGCCAGCAGTTACCAGGGCACCATATATTTT
CASSYQGTIYF
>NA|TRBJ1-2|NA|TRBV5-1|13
TGCGCCAGCAGCTTGGAAGTTGACTATGGCTACACCTTC
CASSLEVDYGYTF
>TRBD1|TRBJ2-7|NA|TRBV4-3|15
TGCGCCAGCAGCCAAGGGACAGGGGCCTCCTACGAGCAGTACTTC
CASSQGTGASYEQYF
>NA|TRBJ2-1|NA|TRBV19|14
TGTGCCAGTAGTATAGTTAGTCCCTACAATGAGCAGTTCTTC
CASSIVSPYNEQFF
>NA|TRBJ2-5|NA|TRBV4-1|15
TGCGCCAGCAGCCAAGTTGGACTCCCCGGGGAGACCCAGTACTTC
CASSQVGLPGETQYF
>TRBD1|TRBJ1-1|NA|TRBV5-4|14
TGTGCCAGCAGCCGGGACAGGGAGGACACTGAAGCTTTCTTT
CASSRDREDTEAFF
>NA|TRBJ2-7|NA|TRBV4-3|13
TGCGCCAGCAGCCATTCTCCTAGGTCCGAGCAGTACTTC
CASSHSPRSEQYF
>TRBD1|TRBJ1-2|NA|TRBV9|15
TGTGCCAGCAGCCCCCGGACAGGGGGAGGCTATGGCTACACCTTC
CASSPRTGGGYGYTF
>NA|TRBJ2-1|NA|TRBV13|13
TGTGCCAGCAGCTTACGGGGTTTTGGTGAGCAGTTCTTC
CASSLRGFGEQFF
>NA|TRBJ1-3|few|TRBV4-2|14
TGTGCCAGCAGCCCCGGGAACTCTGGAAACACCATATATTTT
CASSPGNSGNTIYF
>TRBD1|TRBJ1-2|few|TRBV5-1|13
TGCGCCAGCAGCTTGGACAGGGGAGACGGCTACACCTTC
CASSLDRGDGYTF
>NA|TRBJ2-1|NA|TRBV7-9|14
TGTGCCAGCAGCCTATTCGACAGCTACAATGAGCAGTTCTTC
CASSLFDSYNEQFF
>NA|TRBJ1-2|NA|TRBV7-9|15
TGTGCCAGCAGCTCCCGGACACATTCTAACTATGGCTACACCTTC
CASSSRTHSNYGYTF
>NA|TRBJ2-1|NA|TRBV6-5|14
TGTGCCAGCGGAGGGCGGGGGCTCTACAATGAGCAGTTCTTC
CASGGRGLYNEQFF
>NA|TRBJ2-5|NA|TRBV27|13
TGTGCCAGCAGTTTCAATTATCGAGAGACCCAGTACTTC
CASSFNYRETQYF
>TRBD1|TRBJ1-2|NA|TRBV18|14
TGTGCCAGCTCACAAACCGGGACAGCCTATGGCTACACCTTC
CASSQTGTAYGYTF
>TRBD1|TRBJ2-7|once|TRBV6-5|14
TGTGCCAGCAGTTACATCAGGACAGGGGACGAGCAGTACTTC
CASSYIRTGDEQYF
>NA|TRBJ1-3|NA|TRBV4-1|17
TGCGCCAGCAGCCAAGGGTCGCAGGGGCTCTCTGGAAACACCATATATTTT
CASSQGSQGLSGNTIYF
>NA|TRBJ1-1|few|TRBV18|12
TGTGCCAGCTCACCCCCCAGGACAGAAGCTTTCTTT
CASSPPRTEAFF
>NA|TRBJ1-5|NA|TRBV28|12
TGTGCCAGCATGGGGGTTAATCAGCCCCAGCATTTT
CASMGVNQPQHF
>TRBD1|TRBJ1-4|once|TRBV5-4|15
TGTGCCAGCAGGGAATGGACAGGGGGCGATGAAAAACTGTTTTTT
CASREWTGGDEKLFF
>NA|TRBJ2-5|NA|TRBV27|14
TGTGCCAGCCAAGTGGGGGGGCCCCTAGGGACCCAGTACTTC
CASQVGGPLGTQYF
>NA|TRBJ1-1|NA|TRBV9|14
TGTGCCAGCAGCGTAGCCGGGCTGAACACTGAAGCTTTCTTT
CASSVAGLNTEAFF
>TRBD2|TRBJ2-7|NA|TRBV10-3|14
TGTGCCATCAGTAGAGCGGGGGAGGCCTACGAGCAGTACTTC
CAISRAGEAYEQYF
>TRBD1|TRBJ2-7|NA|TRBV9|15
TGTGCCAGCAGCGTAGCAGAGACAGGGACCTACGAGCAGTACTTC
CASSVAETGTYEQYF
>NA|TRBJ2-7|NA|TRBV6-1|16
TGTGCCAGCAGTGAATGGGTGGGGGCCGTTATCCACGAGCAGTACTTC
CASSEWVGAVIHEQYF
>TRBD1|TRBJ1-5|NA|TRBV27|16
TGTGCCAGCAGTTTGAGGCGGGACAGGGGTGATCAGCCCCAGCATTTT
CASSLRRDRGDQPQHF
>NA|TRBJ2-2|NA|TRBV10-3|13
TGTGCCATCAGTTCAGGACATGCCGGGGAGCTGTTTTTT
CAISSGHAGELFF
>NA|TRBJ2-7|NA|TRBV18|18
TGTGCCAGCTCACCACGTAGTCAGAACCGGGACAAGTTCTACGAGCAGTACTTC
CASSPRSQNRDKFYEQYF
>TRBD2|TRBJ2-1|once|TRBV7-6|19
TGTGCCAGCAGCCCGGGACTAGCGGCCCTCTCAAGCTCCTACAATGAGCAGTTCTTC
CASSPGLAALSSSYNEQFF
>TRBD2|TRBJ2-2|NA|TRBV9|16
TGTGCCAGCAGCGTAGCTAGGCTAGCGGGTACCGGGGAGCTGTTTTTT
CASSVARLAGTGELFF
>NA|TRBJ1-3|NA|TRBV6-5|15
TGTGCCAGCAGTTCCTGGCAGGGGTTAGGAAACACCATATATTTT
CASSSWQGLGNTIYF
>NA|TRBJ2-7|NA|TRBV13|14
TGTGCCAGCAGCCTACCCTCCTCCTCCTACGAGCAGTACTTC
CASSLPSSSYEQYF
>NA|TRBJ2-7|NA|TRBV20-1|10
TGCAGTGCTAGTGATTACGAGCAGTACTTC
CSASDYEQYF
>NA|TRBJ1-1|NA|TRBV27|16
TGTGCCAGCAGTTTATCGTTCAAGAGTATGTACACTGAAGCTTTCTTT
CASSLSFKSMYTEAFF
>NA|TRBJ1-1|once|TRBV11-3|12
TGTGCCAGCAGCATCCGGTGGACTGAAGCTTTCTTT
CASSIRWTEAFF
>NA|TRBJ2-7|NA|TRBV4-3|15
TGCGCCAGCAGCCAAGACAGGGGATACAGCTACGAGCAGTACTTC
CASSQDRGYSYEQYF
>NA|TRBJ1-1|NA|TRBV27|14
TGTGCCAGCAGTTTCGGAGGGGGGAACACTGAAGCTTTCTTT
CASSFGGGNTEAFF
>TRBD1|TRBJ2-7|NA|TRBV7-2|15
TGTGCCAGCAGCCACCGAGACAGGGGTTCCTACGAGCAGTACTTC
CASSHRDRGSYEQYF
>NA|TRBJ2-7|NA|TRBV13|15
TGTGCCAGCAGCTTTCCAAGCCAAGGGGCCTACGAGCAGTACTTC
CASSFPSQGAYEQYF
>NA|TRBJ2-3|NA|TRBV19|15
TGTGCCAGTAGTGAGTGGGGGGCTGAAACAGATACGCAGTATTTT
CASSEWGAETDTQYF
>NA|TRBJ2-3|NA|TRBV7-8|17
TGTGCCAGCACCTTTCCCCTAGTGGGGGGCCCCACAGATACGCAGTATTTT
CASTFPLVGGPTDTQYF
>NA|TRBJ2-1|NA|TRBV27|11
TGTGCCATTGGTAGCAACGGTGAGCAGTTCTTC
CAIGSNGEQFF
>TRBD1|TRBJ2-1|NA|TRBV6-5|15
TGTGCCAGCAGTCGACAGGGGGCGCAGGACAATGAGCAGTTCTTC
CASSRQGAQDNEQFF